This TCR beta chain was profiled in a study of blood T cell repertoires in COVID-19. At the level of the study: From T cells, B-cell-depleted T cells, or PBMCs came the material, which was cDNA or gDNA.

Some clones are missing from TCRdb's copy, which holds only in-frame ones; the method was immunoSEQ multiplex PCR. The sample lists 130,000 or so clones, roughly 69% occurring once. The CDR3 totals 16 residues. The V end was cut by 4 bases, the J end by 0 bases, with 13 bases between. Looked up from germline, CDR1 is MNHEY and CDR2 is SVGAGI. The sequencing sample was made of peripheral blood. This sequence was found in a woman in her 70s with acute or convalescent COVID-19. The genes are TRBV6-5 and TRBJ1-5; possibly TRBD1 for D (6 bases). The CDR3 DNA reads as TGTGCCAGCAGTTCTACCCAGGGGCCTAGCAATCAGCCCCAGCATTTT. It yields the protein CASSSTQGPSNQPQHF.